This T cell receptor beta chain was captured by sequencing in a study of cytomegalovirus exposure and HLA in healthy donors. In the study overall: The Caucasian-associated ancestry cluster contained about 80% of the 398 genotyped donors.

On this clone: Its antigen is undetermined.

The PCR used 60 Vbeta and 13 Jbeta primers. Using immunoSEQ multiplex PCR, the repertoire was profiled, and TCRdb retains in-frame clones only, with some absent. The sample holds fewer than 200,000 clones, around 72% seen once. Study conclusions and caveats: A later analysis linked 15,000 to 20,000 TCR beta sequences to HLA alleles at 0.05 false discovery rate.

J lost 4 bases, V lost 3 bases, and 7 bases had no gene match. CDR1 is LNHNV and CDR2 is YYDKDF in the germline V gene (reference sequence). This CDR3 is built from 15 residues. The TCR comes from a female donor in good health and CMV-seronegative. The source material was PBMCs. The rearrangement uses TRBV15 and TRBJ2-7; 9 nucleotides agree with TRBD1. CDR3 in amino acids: CATSSPGTGRYEQYF. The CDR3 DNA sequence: TGTGCCACCAGCAGCCCAGGGACAGGGAGATACGAGCAGTACTTC.